This T cell receptor beta chain appears in the sequencing data of a study of cytomegalovirus exposure and HLA in healthy donors. Points from the study as a whole: According to a later analysis, most TCR beta chains associated with CMV appeared HLA-restricted. Later analysis showed TCR association rates varying by HLA locus, highest for DRB1 and lowest for HLA-C.

Primers included in the PCR were 60 Vbeta and 13 Jbeta primers. In the original workflow: The authors later counted some 76 million unique TCR beta chains, 9.5 million to 11 million of them shared. Assay: immunoSEQ multiplex PCR; the TCRdb copy retains only in-frame clones and omits some. D and trimming come from the DNA, and the V and J calls and clone size come from that table. Among under 200,000 clones listed, 82% were seen once. In regard to this clone: Its target is not known.

Germline CDR1 reads LNHDA; CDR2 reads SQIVND (reference sequence). The CDR3 totals 14 residues. The junction had 4 bases not matched to a gene; V was cut back by 5 bases and J by 6 bases. The genes are TRBV19 and TRBJ2-7; 13 bases line up with TRBD2. This TCR was sampled from a woman between 18 and 29 years old in good health and CMV-seronegative. Input material: PBMCs. The chain's CDR3 is CASSLGLAGTEQYF. CDR3 DNA: TGTGCCAGTAGTTTGGGACTAGCGGGGACCGAGCAGTACTTC.